This T cell receptor (beta chain) was sequenced during a study of beta chain features in type 1 diabetes. As for the study in general: Investigators examined some 100,000,000 sorted cells across all samples.

Investigators reverse transcribed all isolated RNA, so they sequenced expressed TCRB transcripts. The data were produced by immunoSEQ multiplex PCR, yet TCRdb's version contains in-frame clones alone and is incomplete. The sample has roughly 130,000 clones, around a tenth seen once; the top ten hold 0.55% to 0.85%. One heparinised draw of blood, averaging about 116 mL, came from each donor. Study-level results: TCRB CDR3s were moderately but significantly shorter in Type 1 diabetes patients in all four CD4+ subsets.

This clone was counted a few times. Antigen specificity is unknown. V was pared by 5 bases and J by 4 bases, with 17 bases between. Germline V CDR1 and CDR2: LNHNV, YYDKDF (reference sequence). The CDR3 spans 15 residues. The chain has TRBV15 and TRBJ1-2; D possibly corresponds to TRBD1 (6 bases). Sequencing input: central memory CD4+ T cells from blood. The receptor was derived from a man aged 18 to 30 in good health. The CDR3: CATSDSPGDLYGYTF. For the CDR3, the DNA is TGTGCCACCAGCGATAGCCCAGGGGACCTCTATGGCTACACCTTC.